A selection of T cell receptor beta chains follows, all from one sample in a study of blood T cell repertoires in COVID-19. Data came from immunoSEQ multiplex PCR; TCRdb stores just in-frame clones and leaves some out. Of about 82,000 clones listed, 81% are singletons. The sequenced material came from peripheral blood. The receptors stem from an elderly man with acute or convalescent COVID-19. Each CDR3 is given with its conserved first and last residue. Each record gives: D gene, V gene, clone size, J gene, CDR3 protein, CDR3 DNA. D genes are given only for firm matches. Clone size is not always given. Where it is, it says once, few, many or a class for expanded clones.

>TRBD1|TRBV5-1|.|TRBJ2-5
CASSPQQGILETQYF
TGCGCCAGCAGCCCCCAACAGGGGATTTTAGAGACCCAGTACTTC
>TRBD2|TRBV9|.|TRBJ2-1
CASSVYLAGGEQFF
TGTGCCAGCAGCGTGTACCTAGCGGGGGGTGAGCAGTTCTTC
>.|TRBV7-9|.|TRBJ2-2
CASSFAGRVNTGELFF
TGTGCCAGCAGCTTCGCGGGGCGGGTGAACACCGGGGAGCTGTTTTTT
>.|TRBV5-1|.|TRBJ1-2
CASSLMESGYGYTF
TGCGCCAGCAGCTTGATGGAATCAGGCTATGGCTACACCTTC
>TRBD1|TRBV7-2|.|TRBJ2-7
CASSLQGATYEQYF
TGTGCCAGCAGCTTACAGGGGGCGACCTACGAGCAGTACTTC
>.|TRBV5-8|.|TRBJ1-6
CASSSGRGTRNSPLHF
TGTGCCAGCAGCTCCGGACGGGGAACGAGGAATTCACCCCTCCACTTT
>.|TRBV15|.|TRBJ2-7
CATSNQGHYEQYF
TGTGCCACCAGCAACCAGGGACACTACGAGCAGTACTTC
>.|TRBV10-3|.|TRBJ2-1
CAISEAGSYNEQFF
TGTGCCATCAGTGAGGCGGGGTCCTACAATGAGCAGTTCTTC
>.|TRBV6-5|.|TRBJ1-4
CASSSLGQYRWEKLFF
TGTGCCAGCAGTTCTCTAGGACAGTATAGGTGGGAAAAACTGTTTTTT
>.|TRBV29-1|.|TRBJ2-3
CSVERGTDTQYF
TGCAGCGTTGAGAGAGGCACAGATACGCAGTATTTT
>.|TRBV7-2|.|TRBJ1-6
CASSARTAYNSPLHF
TGTGCCAGCAGCGCCCGGACAGCTTATAATTCACCCCTCCACTTT
>.|TRBV6-5|few|TRBJ2-7
CASSSPVSYEQYF
TGTGCCAGCAGCTCCCCGGTCTCCTACGAGCAGTACTTC
>TRBD1|TRBV5-1|.|TRBJ2-2
CASSPRGRDTGELFF
TGCGCCAGCAGCCCCAGGGGGCGCGACACCGGGGAGCTGTTTTTT
>TRBD2|TRBV4-1|.|TRBJ2-5
CASSHSGTRGVETQYF
TGCGCCAGCAGCCATTCCGGGACTAGAGGTGTTGAGACCCAGTACTTC